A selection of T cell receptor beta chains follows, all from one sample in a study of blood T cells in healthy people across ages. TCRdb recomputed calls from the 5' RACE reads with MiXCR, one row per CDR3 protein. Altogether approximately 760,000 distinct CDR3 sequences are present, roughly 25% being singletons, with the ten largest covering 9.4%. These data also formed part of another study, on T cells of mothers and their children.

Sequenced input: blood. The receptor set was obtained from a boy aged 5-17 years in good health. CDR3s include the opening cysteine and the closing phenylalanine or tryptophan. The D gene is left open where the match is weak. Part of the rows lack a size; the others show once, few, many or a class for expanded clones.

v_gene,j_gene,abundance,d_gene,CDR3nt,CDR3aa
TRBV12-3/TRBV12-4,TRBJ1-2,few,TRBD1,TGTGCCAGCAGCCCTGAGGGACAGGGAGAGGGCTACACCTTC,CASSPEGQGEGYTF
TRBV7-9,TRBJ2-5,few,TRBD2,TGTGCCAGCAGCCCGCCCCCTCTTGCGGGGGTACGTGTGACCCAGTACTTC,CASSPPPLAGVRVTQYF
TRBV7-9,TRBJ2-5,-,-,TGTGCCAGCAGCTTGTGTGGGAGAGAGACCCAGTACTTC,CASSLCGRETQYF
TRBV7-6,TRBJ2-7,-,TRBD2,TGTGCCAGCAGCTTATCGAGCGGGGGTCCCCACGAGCAGTACTTC,CASSLSSGGPHEQYF
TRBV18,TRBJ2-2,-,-,TGTGCCAGCTCACCACGGGGAAGGGACACCGGGGAGCTGTTTTTT,CASSPRGRDTGELFF
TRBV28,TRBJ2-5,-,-,TGTGCCAGCAGTTCGTCCAGGGGTCGGGAGACCCAGTACTTC,CASSSSRGRETQYF
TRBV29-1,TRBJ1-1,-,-,TGCAGCGCTCAACAGGTAAACACTGAAGCTTTCTTT,CSAQQVNTEAFF
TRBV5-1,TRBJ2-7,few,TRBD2,TGCGCCAGCAGCTTGTCTAGCGGGAGTACCTACGAGCAGTACTTC,CASSLSSGSTYEQYF
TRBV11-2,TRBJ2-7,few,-,TGTGCCAGCAGCTTATCACAGGCAAGCTCCTACGAGCAGTACTTC,CASSLSQASSYEQYF
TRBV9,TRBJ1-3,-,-,TGTGCCAGCAGCTTAAAAGCGGGAAACACCATATATTTT,CASSLKAGNTIYF